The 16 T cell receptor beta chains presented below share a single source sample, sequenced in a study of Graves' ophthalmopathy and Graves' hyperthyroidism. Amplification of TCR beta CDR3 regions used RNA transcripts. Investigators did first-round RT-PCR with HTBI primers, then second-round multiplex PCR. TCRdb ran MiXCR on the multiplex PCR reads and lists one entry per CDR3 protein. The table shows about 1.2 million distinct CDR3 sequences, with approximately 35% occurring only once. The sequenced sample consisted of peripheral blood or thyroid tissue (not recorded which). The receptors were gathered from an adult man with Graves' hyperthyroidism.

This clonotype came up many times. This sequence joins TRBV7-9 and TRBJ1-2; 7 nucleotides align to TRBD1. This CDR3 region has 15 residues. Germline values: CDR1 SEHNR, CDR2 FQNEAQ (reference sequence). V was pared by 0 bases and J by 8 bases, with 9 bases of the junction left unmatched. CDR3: CASSLAGTALGGYTF. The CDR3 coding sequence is TGTGCCAGCAGCTTAGCTGGGACAGCCCTTGGGGGCTACACCTTC.

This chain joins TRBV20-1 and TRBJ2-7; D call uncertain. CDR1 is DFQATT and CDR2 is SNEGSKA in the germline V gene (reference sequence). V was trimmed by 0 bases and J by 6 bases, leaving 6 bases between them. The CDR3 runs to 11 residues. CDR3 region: CSARDGFEQYF. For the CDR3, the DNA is TGCAGTGCTAGAGATGGGTTCGAGCAGTACTTC.

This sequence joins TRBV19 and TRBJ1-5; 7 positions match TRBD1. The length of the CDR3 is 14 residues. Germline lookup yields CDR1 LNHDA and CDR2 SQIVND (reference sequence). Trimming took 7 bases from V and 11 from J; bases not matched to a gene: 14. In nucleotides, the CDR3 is TGTGCCAGTAAACCGGACAGGCCGCAAGAGACCCAGCATTTT. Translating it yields CASKPDRPQETQHF.

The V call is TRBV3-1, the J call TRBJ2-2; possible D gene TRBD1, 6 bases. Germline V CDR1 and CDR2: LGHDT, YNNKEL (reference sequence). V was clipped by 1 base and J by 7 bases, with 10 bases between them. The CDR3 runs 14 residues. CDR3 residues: CASSQVGARGELFF. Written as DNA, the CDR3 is TGTGCCAGCAGCCAAGTGGGGGCCCGCGGGGAGCTGTTTTTT. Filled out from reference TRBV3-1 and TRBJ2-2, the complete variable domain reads DTAVSQTPKYLVTQMGNDKSIKCEQNLGHDTMYWYKQDSKKFLKIMFSYNNKELIINETVPNRFSPKSPDKAHLNLHINSLELGDSAVYFCASSQVGARGELFFGEGSRLTVL.

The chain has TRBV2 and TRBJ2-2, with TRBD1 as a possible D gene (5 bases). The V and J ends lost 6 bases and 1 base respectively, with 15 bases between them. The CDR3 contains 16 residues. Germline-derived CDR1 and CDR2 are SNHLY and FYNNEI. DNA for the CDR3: TGTGCCAGCAGCACCCATCGAGACAGGAACACCGGGGAGCTGTTTTTT. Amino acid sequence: CASSTHRDRNTGELFF.

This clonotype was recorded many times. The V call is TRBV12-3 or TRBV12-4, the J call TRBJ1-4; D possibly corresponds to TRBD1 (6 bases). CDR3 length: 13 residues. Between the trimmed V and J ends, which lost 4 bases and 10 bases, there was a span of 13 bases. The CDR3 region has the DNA TGTGCCAGCAGTTGGGGGACACCAGGAAAACTGTTTTTT. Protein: CASSWGTPGKLFF.

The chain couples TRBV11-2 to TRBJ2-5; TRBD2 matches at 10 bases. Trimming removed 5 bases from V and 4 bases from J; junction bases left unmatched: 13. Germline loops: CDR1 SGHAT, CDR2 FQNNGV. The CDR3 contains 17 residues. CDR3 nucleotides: TGTGCCAGCAGCACCCCCCCGGGGACTAGCGTTTCAGAGACCCAGTACTTC. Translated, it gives CASSTPPGTSVSETQYF.

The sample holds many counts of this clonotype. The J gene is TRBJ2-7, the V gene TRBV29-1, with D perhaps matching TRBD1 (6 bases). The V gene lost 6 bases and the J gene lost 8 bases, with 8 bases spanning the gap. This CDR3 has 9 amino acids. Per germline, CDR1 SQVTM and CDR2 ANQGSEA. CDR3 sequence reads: CSVGAKQYF. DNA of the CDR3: TGCAGCGTGGGGGCGAAGCAGTACTTC.

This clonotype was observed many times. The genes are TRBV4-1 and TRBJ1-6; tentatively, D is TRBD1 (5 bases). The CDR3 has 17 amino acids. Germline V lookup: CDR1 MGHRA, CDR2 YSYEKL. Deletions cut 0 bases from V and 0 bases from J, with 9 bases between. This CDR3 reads CASSQERGSSYNSPLHF. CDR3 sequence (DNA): TGCGCCAGCAGCCAAGAGCGGGGGAGCTCCTATAATTCACCCCTCCACTTT.

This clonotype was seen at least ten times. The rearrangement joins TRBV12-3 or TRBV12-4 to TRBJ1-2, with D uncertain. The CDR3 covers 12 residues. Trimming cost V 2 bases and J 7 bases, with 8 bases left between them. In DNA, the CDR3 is TGTGCCAGCAGTTTATCGCTGGGTGGCTACACCTTC. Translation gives CASSLSLGGYTF.

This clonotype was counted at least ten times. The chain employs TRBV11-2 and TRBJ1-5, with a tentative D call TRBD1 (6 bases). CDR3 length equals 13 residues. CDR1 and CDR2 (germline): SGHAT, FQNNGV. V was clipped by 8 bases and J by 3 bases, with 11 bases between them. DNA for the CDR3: TGTGCCAGCGGACAGAGTGACAATCAGCCCCAGCATTTT. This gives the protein CASGQSDNQPQHF. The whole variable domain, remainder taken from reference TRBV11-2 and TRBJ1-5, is EAGVAQSPRYKIIEKRQSVAFWCNPISGHATLYWYQQILGQGPKLLIQFQNNGVVDDSQLPKDRFSAERLKGVDSTLKIQPAKLEDSAVYLCASGQSDNQPQHFGDGTRLSIL.

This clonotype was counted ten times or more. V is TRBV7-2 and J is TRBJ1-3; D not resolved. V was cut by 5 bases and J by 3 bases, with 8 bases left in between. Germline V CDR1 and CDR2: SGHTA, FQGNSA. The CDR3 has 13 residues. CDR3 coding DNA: TGTGCCAGCAGCCCGCTGGGTGGAAACACCATATATTTT. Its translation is CASSPLGGNTIYF.

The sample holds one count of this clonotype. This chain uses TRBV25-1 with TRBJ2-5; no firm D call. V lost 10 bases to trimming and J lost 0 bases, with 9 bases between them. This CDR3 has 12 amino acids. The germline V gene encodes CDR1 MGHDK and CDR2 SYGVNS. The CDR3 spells CANTRHQETQYF. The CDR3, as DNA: TGTGCCAACACACGGCACCAAGAGACCCAGTACTTC.

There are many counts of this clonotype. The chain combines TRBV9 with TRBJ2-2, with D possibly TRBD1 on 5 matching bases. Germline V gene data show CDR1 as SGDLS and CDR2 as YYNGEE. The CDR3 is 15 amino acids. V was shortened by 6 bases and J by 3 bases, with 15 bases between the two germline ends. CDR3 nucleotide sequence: TGTGCCAGCACCGCCCCGAGCAGGGACACCGGGGAGCTGTTTTTT. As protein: CASTAPSRDTGELFF.

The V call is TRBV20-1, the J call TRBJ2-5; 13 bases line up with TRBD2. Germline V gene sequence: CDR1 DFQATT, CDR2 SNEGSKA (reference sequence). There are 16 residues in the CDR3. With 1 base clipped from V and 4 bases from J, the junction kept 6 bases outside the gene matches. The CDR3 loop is CSARGRTSGGLETQYF. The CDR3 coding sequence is TGCAGTGCTAGAGGGAGGACTAGCGGGGGACTAGAGACCCAGTACTTC.

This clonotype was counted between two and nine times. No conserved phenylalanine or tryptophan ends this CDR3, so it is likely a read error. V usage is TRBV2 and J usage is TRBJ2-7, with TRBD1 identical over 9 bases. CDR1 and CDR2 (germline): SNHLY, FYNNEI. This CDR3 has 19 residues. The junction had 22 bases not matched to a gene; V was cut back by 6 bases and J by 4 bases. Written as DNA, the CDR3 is TGTGCCAGCAGCGGAAGTGGGACAGGGTGGATGGCGGGATTTTACGAGCAGTACCTC. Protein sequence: CASSGSGTGWMAGFYEQYL.